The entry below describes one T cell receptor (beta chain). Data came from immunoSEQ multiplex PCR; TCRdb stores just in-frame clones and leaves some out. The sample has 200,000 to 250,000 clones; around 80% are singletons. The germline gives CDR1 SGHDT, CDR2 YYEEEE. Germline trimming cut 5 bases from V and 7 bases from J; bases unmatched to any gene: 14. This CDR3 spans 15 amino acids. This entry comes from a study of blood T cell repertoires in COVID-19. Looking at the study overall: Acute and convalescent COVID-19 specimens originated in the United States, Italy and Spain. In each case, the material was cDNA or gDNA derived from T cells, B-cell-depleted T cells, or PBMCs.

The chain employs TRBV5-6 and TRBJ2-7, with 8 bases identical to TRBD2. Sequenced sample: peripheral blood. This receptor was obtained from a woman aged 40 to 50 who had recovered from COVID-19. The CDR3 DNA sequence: TGTGCCAGCAGAACTGGGGTAGCGGGGACCCGGGAGCAGTACTTC. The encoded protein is CASRTGVAGTREQYF.